The rows below give T cell receptor beta chains drawn from one sample of a study of shared clonotypes between healthy human individuals. This table comes from immunoSEQ multiplex PCR, and its TCRdb copy is limited to in-frame clones, with some not included. The table has about 2,500,000 clones, roughly nine tenths seen once. Sequencing used naive CD4+ T cells sorted from blood. These receptors originate from a young man in good health. CDR3s include the opening cysteine and the closing phenylalanine or tryptophan. A D gene is named only where the DNA matches it firmly. Only some rows state a clone size, as once, few, many or a class for expanded clones.

D,V,size,J,CDR3,DNA
.,TRBV9,.,TRBJ2-2,CASSVQGLGTGELFF,TGTGCCAGCAGCGTACAGGGGCTTGGCACCGGGGAGCTGTTTTTT
.,TRBV5-6,.,TRBJ1-4,CASSLNVFSDEKLFF,TGTGCCAGCAGCTTGAACGTTTTCTCGGATGAAAAACTGTTTTTT
.,TRBV2,.,TRBJ2-3,CASSLVGGNTDTQYF,TGTGCCAGCAGCCTCGTGGGGGGAAACACAGATACGCAGTATTTT
TRBD1,TRBV28,.,TRBJ1-1,CASSSWGQGGNTEAFF,TGTGCCAGCAGTTCATGGGGACAGGGAGGGAACACTGAAGCTTTCTTT
TRBD2,TRBV9,.,TRBJ2-1,CASGGSSYNEQFF,TGTGCCAGTGGCGGGAGCTCCTACAATGAGCAGTTCTTC
.,TRBV28,.,TRBJ1-4,CASSFGQTTNEKLFF,TGTGCCAGCAGTTTCGGACAGACAACTAATGAAAAACTGTTTTTT
.,TRBV5-1,.,TRBJ2-7,CASSLTVPSPAENYEQYF,TGCGCCAGCAGCTTGACGGTCCCTTCTCCGGCAGAGAACTACGAGCAGTACTTC
.,TRBV7-2,.,TRBJ2-5,CASSWTGGGTQYF,TGTGCCAGCAGCTGGACTGGAGGGGGGACCCAGTACTTC
TRBD1,TRBV18,.,TRBJ2-1,CASSPVPGQGHNEQFF,TGTGCCAGCTCACCAGTCCCGGGACAGGGGCACAATGAGCAGTTCTTC
TRBD1,TRBV28,.,TRBJ2-7,CASSLTGSSYEQYF,TGTGCCAGCAGTTTGACAGGGAGCTCCTACGAGCAGTACTTC
.,TRBV10-3,.,TRBJ2-2,CAVEGGGNSGELFF,TGTGCCGTCGAAGGTGGAGGAAACTCCGGGGAGCTGTTTTTT
TRBD2,TRBV2,.,TRBJ2-1,CASSVPSGGGEQFF,TGTGCCAGCAGTGTGCCTAGCGGGGGGGGTGAGCAGTTCTTC
TRBD1,TRBV29-1,.,TRBJ1-2,CSVASGGPPVTF,TGCAGCGTTGCTTCAGGGGGCCCTCCCGTTACCTTC
TRBD1,TRBV6-1,once,TRBJ2-7,CASKPGQGLSYEQYF,TGTGCCAGCAAGCCGGGACAGGGCTTGTCCTACGAGCAGTACTTC
.,TRBV27,.,TRBJ1-6,CASSSFPPSSYNSPLHF,TGTGCCAGCAGTTCTTTTCCCCCGTCATCCTATAATTCACCCCTCCACTTT
TRBD1,TRBV28,.,TRBJ2-7,CASSSGQAVYEQYF,TGTGCCAGCAGTTCGGGACAGGCGGTCTACGAGCAGTACTTC
TRBD1,TRBV5-1,.,TRBJ2-3,CASRGGTGAAFDTQYF,TGCGCCAGCAGGGGAGGGACAGGGGCGGCTTTCGATACGCAGTATTTT
TRBD2,TRBV7-8,.,TRBJ2-1,CASSLIGGAYNEQFF,TGTGCCAGCAGCTTGATCGGGGGGGCTTACAATGAGCAGTTCTTC
TRBD1,TRBV7-9,.,TRBJ1-1,CASSITGTGNTEAFF,TGTGCCAGCAGCATAACCGGGACAGGGAACACTGAAGCTTTCTTT
.,TRBV29-1,.,TRBJ2-1,CSGTGGIYNEQFF,TGCAGCGGGACGGGGGGCATCTACAATGAGCAGTTCTTC
.,TRBV28,once,TRBJ1-4,CASSQLFVGDEKLFF,TGTGCCAGCAGTCAATTGTTTGTGGGCGATGAAAAACTGTTTTTT
TRBD1,TRBV2,.,TRBJ2-4,CASRGQGENIQYF,TGTGCCAGCAGGGGACAGGGAGAAAACATTCAGTACTTC
TRBD2,TRBV19,.,TRBJ2-7,CASSMSLTSGDSYEQYF,TGTGCCAGTAGTATGAGCTTGACTAGCGGGGACTCCTACGAGCAGTACTTC
TRBD1,TRBV5-1,.,TRBJ1-2,CASSISTDRGDGYTF,TGCGCCAGCAGCATCTCGACGGACAGGGGAGATGGCTACACCTTC
.,TRBV2,.,TRBJ2-5,CASSEGGETQYF,TGTGCCAGCAGTGAAGGTGGGGAGACCCAGTACTTC
.,TRBV11-2,.,TRBJ2-5,CASSLQQETQYF,TGTGCCAGCAGCTTACAACAAGAGACCCAGTACTTC
TRBD1,TRBV5-1,.,TRBJ1-1,CASSFTGEVMNTEAFF,TGCGCCAGCAGCTTCACAGGGGAAGTAATGAACACTGAAGCTTTCTTT
.,TRBV18,.,TRBJ2-3,CASSPSSYTDTQYF,TGTGCCAGCTCACCGAGTAGCTACACAGATACGCAGTATTTT
.,TRBV7-2,once,TRBJ2-3,CASSPSGARDTQYF,TGTGCCAGCAGTCCTTCTGGGGCCCGTGATACGCAGTATTTT
.,TRBV5-1,.,TRBJ2-5,CASSFNRVQETQYF,TGCGCCAGCAGCTTTAACAGGGTCCAAGAGACCCAGTACTTC
TRBD1,TRBV2,.,TRBJ1-4,CASSGGTGNEKLFF,TGTGCCAGCAGTGGCGGGACAGGGAATGAAAAACTGTTTTTT
.,TRBV11-2,.,TRBJ2-7,CASSLAGQIYEQYF,TGTGCCAGCAGCTTAGCTGGCCAAATCTACGAGCAGTACTTC
.,TRBV11-3,once,TRBJ2-3,CASSLGRGTDTQYF,TGTGCCAGCAGCCTGGGACGCGGGACAGATACGCAGTATTTT
.,TRBV7-2,.,TRBJ1-5,CASSPGNNNQPQHF,TGTGCCAGCAGCCCAGGGAATAACAATCAGCCCCAGCATTTT
.,TRBV10-2,.,TRBJ2-6,CASSFGGRAGANVLTF,TGCGCCAGCAGTTTCGGGGGGCGGGCTGGGGCCAACGTCCTGACTTTC
.,TRBV10-3,once,TRBJ2-2,CAISDGGGRGELFF,TGTGCCATCAGTGACGGCGGGGGCCGGGGGGAGCTGTTTTTT
TRBD1,TRBV5-1,.,TRBJ1-5,CASSTGGNQPQHF,TGCGCCAGCAGCACAGGGGGGAATCAGCCCCAGCATTTT
.,TRBV15,.,TRBJ2-3,CATSSKIPIQGRSSTDTQYF,TGTGCCACCAGTAGCAAGATCCCGATTCAGGGGAGGAGTAGCACAGATACGCAGTATTTT